This note documents a single T cell receptor (beta chain) sequence. The source of the sample is a study of T cell changes during pregnancy in multiple sclerosis. The CDR3 sequence is 14 residues long. The ends lost 2 bases at V and 4 bases at J; junction bases unmatched: 1. Per the germline V gene, CDR1 is MDHEN and CDR2 is SYDVKM. Sequencing was performed with immunoSEQ multiplex PCR; in TCRdb, only in-frame clones are kept and a portion is missing. Seen here are roughly 73,000 clones, more than 80% observed once, and the top ten hold approximately 2.1%. The origin of this receptor is a female donor in good health, enrolled as a control in a pregnancy study. This chain uses TRBV28 with TRBJ2-5, with 10 bases identical to TRBD2. The sequenced sample was peripheral blood, obtained in the second trimester of pregnancy. CDR3 protein: CASSLRLAGETQYF. For the CDR3, the DNA is TGTGCCAGCAGTTTAAGACTAGCGGGAGAGACCCAGTACTTC.